The clone carrying this T cell receptor (beta chain) was picked up a small number of times. The antigen remains undetermined. These data are taken from a study of shared clonotypes between healthy human individuals. Study-wide results and limits: Sample collection involved blood only; tissue repertoires are likely different.

The V and J ends lost 1 base and 0 bases respectively, with 10 bases between them. The CDR3 covers 15 residues. The germline gives CDR1 LNHDA, CDR2 SQIVND (reference sequence). Assay execution proceeded at the deep level. Original analysis: ImmunoSEQ sequences covered only the junction and lacked quality scores; filtering therefore differed. Profiling relied on immunoSEQ multiplex PCR, and the TCRdb table lists in-frame clones only, not all of them. V, J and clone size are those of that table, while D and trimming were read from the DNA. The sample includes 520,000 or so clones, about four fifths seen only once; the top ten take roughly 13%. Donors were healthy HIV-negative adults without recently reported acute infections or vaccinations.

This receptor was identified in a middle-aged woman in good health. Some clones in this sample may be carry-over from other donors' samples. The chain has TRBV19 and TRBJ2-7; unclear D gene. Sequences were obtained from PBMCs. The CDR3 DNA is TGTGCCAGTAGTATAGGAGACCCGAGCTCCTACGAGCAGTACTTC. Translation: CASSIGDPSSYEQYF.